These T cell receptor beta chains were read from a single sample in a study of cytomegalovirus exposure and HLA in healthy donors. The protocol was immunoSEQ multiplex PCR, while the TCRdb copy is restricted to in-frame clones and leaves out a portion. The table lists some 130,000 clones, approximately 61% of them singletons, with 1.5% to 2% in the top ten. Sequencing input: PBMCs. These receptors were obtained from a man aged 25 to 40 in good health and CMV-seropositive. Both conserved end residues are trimmed from each CDR3.

len: 12; v_gene: TRBV7-9; j_gene: TRBJ2-3; CDR3aa: ASSRQASTDTQY
len: 12; v_gene: TRBV18; j_gene: TRBJ2-5; CDR3aa: ASSRGLGPETQY
len: 14; v_gene: TRBV6-5; j_gene: TRBJ2-2; CDR3aa: ASSYQTGANTGELF
len: 14; v_gene: TRBV6-5; j_gene: TRBJ2-3; CDR3aa: ASSYSPGQGRDTQY
len: 12; v_gene: TRBV18; j_gene: TRBJ1-1; CDR3aa: ASSPQGANTEAF
len: 11; v_gene: TRBV6-5; j_gene: TRBJ2-7; CDR3aa: ASTSDRDYEQY
len: 12; v_gene: TRBV19; j_gene: TRBJ1-1; CDR3aa: ASSTTGGYTEAF
len: 12; v_gene: TRBV5-1; j_gene: TRBJ2-3; CDR3aa: ASSVAGTFDTQY
len: 12; v_gene: TRBV5-5; j_gene: TRBJ1-1; CDR3aa: ASSLGGFDTEAF
len: 14; v_gene: TRBV6-6; j_gene: TRBJ2-1; CDR3aa: ASSLPGLSSYNEQF
len: 14; v_gene: TRBV10-3; j_gene: TRBJ2-1; CDR3aa: AISGYRDNPRGEQF
len: 14; v_gene: TRBV19; j_gene: TRBJ2-2; CDR3aa: ASSLLAAPNTGELF
len: 11; v_gene: TRBV11-2; j_gene: TRBJ2-3; CDR3aa: ASSLDAGDTQY
len: 14; v_gene: TRBV6-5; j_gene: TRBJ2-7; CDR3aa: ASSYSGTLTSYEQY
len: 11; v_gene: TRBV5-1; j_gene: TRBJ2-7; CDR3aa: ASSPGDSYEQY
len: 11; v_gene: TRBV2; j_gene: TRBJ2-3; CDR3aa: ASSGRGTDTQY
len: 12; v_gene: TRBV11-2; j_gene: TRBJ2-1; CDR3aa: ASSMISGDNEQF
len: 14; v_gene: TRBV10-1; j_gene: TRBJ2-3; CDR3aa: ASSESDREFTDTQY
len: 14; v_gene: TRBV12-5; j_gene: TRBJ2-1; CDR3aa: ASVIGELRAHNEQF
len: 13; v_gene: TRBV29-1; j_gene: TRBJ2-1; CDR3aa: SVGLAGGSYNEQF
len: 13; v_gene: TRBV7-2; j_gene: TRBJ2-7; CDR3aa: ASSRQGPPSYEQY
len: 17; v_gene: TRBV7-8; j_gene: TRBJ2-3; CDR3aa: ASSFRRWGGSGSMDTQY
len: 13; v_gene: TRBV5-1; j_gene: TRBJ1-4; CDR3aa: ASSRLRGAYEKLF
len: 13; v_gene: TRBV6-1; j_gene: TRBJ2-5; CDR3aa: ASRLYSGVSETQY
len: 13; v_gene: TRBV18; j_gene: TRBJ2-5; CDR3aa: ASSPGTGGRETQY
len: 12; v_gene: TRBV7-9; j_gene: TRBJ1-2; CDR3aa: ASTLDSRRGGYT
len: 12; v_gene: TRBV5-6; j_gene: TRBJ2-7; CDR3aa: ASSRAGVDYEQY
len: 13; v_gene: TRBV4-3; j_gene: TRBJ1-4; CDR3aa: ASSRPGQGSGKLF
len: 9; v_gene: TRBV7-3; j_gene: TRBJ2-1; CDR3aa: ASSQGDKQF
len: 14; v_gene: TRBV7-2; j_gene: TRBJ2-7; CDR3aa: ASSPRGLAATYEQY
len: 12; v_gene: TRBV5-1; j_gene: TRBJ2-1; CDR3aa: ASSRPPGLGEQF
len: 11; v_gene: TRBV4-3; j_gene: .; CDR3aa: ASSPDRGAEQY
len: 13; v_gene: TRBV29-1; j_gene: TRBJ2-3; CDR3aa: SVRRTGGLSDTQY
len: 14; v_gene: TRBV6-5; j_gene: TRBJ1-5; CDR3aa: ASSSTGDVSNQPQH
len: 11; v_gene: TRBV13; j_gene: .; CDR3aa: ASSFPGGYEQY
len: 12; v_gene: TRBV15; j_gene: TRBJ2-7; CDR3aa: ATSRRTGSVEQY
len: 14; v_gene: TRBV11-1; j_gene: TRBJ2-1; CDR3aa: ASSLQSGTYYNEQF
len: 12; v_gene: TRBV27; j_gene: TRBJ1-2; CDR3aa: ASSLGGFPYGYT
len: 13; v_gene: TRBV5-1; j_gene: TRBJ2-3; CDR3aa: ASSRLAGSRDTQY
len: 12; v_gene: TRBV7-9; j_gene: TRBJ2-4; CDR3aa: ASTSLLGGNIQY
len: 15; v_gene: TRBV7-9; j_gene: .; CDR3aa: ASSSIRLAGISYEQY
len: 12; v_gene: TRBV7-2; j_gene: TRBJ1-1; CDR3aa: ATHLAGTGWGAF
len: 11; v_gene: TRBV27; j_gene: TRBJ2-1; CDR3aa: ASSPYSYNEQF
len: 12; v_gene: TRBV6-5; j_gene: TRBJ2-2; CDR3aa: ASSRLAGTGELF
len: 12; v_gene: TRBV29-1; j_gene: TRBJ2-1; CDR3aa: SAGTSGSFDEQF
len: 14; v_gene: TRBV4-3; j_gene: TRBJ2-5; CDR3aa: ASSQEVARIGETQY
len: 14; v_gene: TRBV30; j_gene: TRBJ1-3; CDR3aa: AWSVYGGRNGNTIY
len: 12; v_gene: TRBV29-1; j_gene: TRBJ2-1; CDR3aa: SVEIQGRVGEQF
len: 14; v_gene: TRBV4-3; j_gene: TRBJ2-7; CDR3aa: ASSHYPSRGLYEQY
len: 14; v_gene: TRBV6-5; j_gene: TRBJ1-1; CDR3aa: ASSYSPLLGNTEAF
len: 13; v_gene: TRBV7-3; j_gene: TRBJ2-6; CDR3aa: ASSPLATGANVLT
len: 10; v_gene: TRBV7-9; j_gene: TRBJ2-1; CDR3aa: ASSPRTNEQF